A selection of T cell receptor beta chains follows, all from one sample in a study of blood T cell repertoires in COVID-19. Only in-frame clones appear in the TCRdb table, and some are missing; sequencing was by immunoSEQ multiplex PCR. The sample comprises approximately 300,000 clones, 80% to 85% of which are singletons, and approximately 14% rests with the top ten. Sequencing used peripheral blood. The receptors stem from a person aged 65 to 79 with COVID-19, enrolled during active disease. Each CDR3 is given with its conserved first and last residue. D genes are given only for firm matches. Only part of the rows carry a size: once, few, many, or a class if the clone is expanded.

cdr3_aa,cdr3_nt,clone_size,j_call,d_call,v_call
CASSSGFESYGYTF,TGTGCCAGCAGTTCAGGGTTCGAGAGCTATGGCTACACCTTC,once,TRBJ1-2,.,TRBV28
CASSLRTSFRETQYF,TGTGCCAGCAGCTTAAGAACTAGTTTTAGGGAGACCCAGTACTTC,.,TRBJ2-5,.,TRBV7-9
CASSFRTSGHTGELFF,TGTGCCAGCAGCTTCAGGACTAGCGGACACACCGGGGAGCTGTTTTTT,.,TRBJ2-2,TRBD2,TRBV11-2
CASSRQGDQPQHF,TGTGCCAGCTCACGGCAGGGGGATCAGCCCCAGCATTTT,.,TRBJ1-5,TRBD1,TRBV18
CASRPRGAGDNSPLHF,TGTGCCAGCAGACCACGGGGGGCTGGGGATAATTCACCCCTCCACTTT,few,TRBJ1-6,.,TRBV27
CASSPSQSAYGYTF,TGTGCCAGCAGTCCCTCGCAGTCTGCCTATGGCTACACCTTC,.,TRBJ1-2,.,TRBV6-5
CATSDGGRVRDEQFF,TGTGCCACCAGTGATGGCGGGAGGGTGCGCGATGAGCAGTTCTTC,.,TRBJ2-1,TRBD2,TRBV24-1
CASSPQGSPYEQYF,TGTGCCAGCAGCCCGCAGGGGTCCCCCTACGAGCAGTACTTC,.,TRBJ2-7,.,TRBV7-3
CASSIRSGINQPQHF,TGTGCCAGTAGTATAAGGTCAGGGATCAATCAGCCCCAGCATTTT,.,TRBJ1-5,.,TRBV19
CASSSGRPHNEQFF,TGTGCCAGCAGCTCCGGCAGGCCCCACAATGAGCAGTTCTTC,.,TRBJ2-1,.,TRBV7-3
CASSQDGRGGNQPQHF,TGTGCCAGCAGCCAGGACGGTCGGGGGGGCAATCAGCCCCAGCATTTT,.,TRBJ1-5,.,TRBV7-2
CASSYSTGGDTIYF,TGTGCCAGCAGTTACTCGACGGGGGGGGACACCATATATTTT,.,TRBJ1-3,.,TRBV6-6
CASSYSGTGESYEQYF,TGCGCCAGCAGCTACTCCGGGACAGGGGAGTCCTACGAGCAGTACTTC,.,TRBJ2-7,TRBD1,TRBV4-3
CASSFRGNTEAFF,TGTGCCAGCAGTTTTAGGGGGAACACTGAAGCTTTCTTT,.,TRBJ1-1,.,TRBV28
CSVARQNTEAFF,TGCAGCGTTGCGCGCCAGAACACTGAAGCTTTCTTT,once,TRBJ1-1,.,TRBV29-1
CASSVRGGSNYGYTF,TGTGCCAGCAGTGTTAGGGGAGGGTCCAACTATGGCTACACCTTC,.,TRBJ1-2,.,TRBV6-4
CASSHLGQGATEAFF,TGCGCCAGCAGCCACTTGGGACAGGGGGCCACTGAAGCTTTCTTT,many,TRBJ1-1,TRBD1,TRBV4-1
CASSPKWDRQMRKLFF,TGTGCCAGCAGTCCCAAATGGGACAGACAAATGAGGAAACTGTTTTTT,.,TRBJ1-4,TRBD1,TRBV28
CASSWDLAGRYEQYF,TGTGCCAGCAGCTGGGATCTAGCGGGACGCTACGAGCAGTACTTC,once,TRBJ2-7,TRBD2,TRBV6-2/TRBV6-3
CASSQELVASYEQYF,TGTGCCAGCAGCCAAGAACTGGTAGCCTCCTACGAGCAGTACTTC,few,TRBJ2-7,.,TRBV3-1/TRBV3-2
CASSRSRQGSVTGELFF,TGTGCCAGCAGCCGGTCGCGACAGGGAAGTGTTACCGGGGAGCTGTTTTTT,.,TRBJ2-2,TRBD1,TRBV5-5
CASSPLRDRNTGELFF,TGTGCCAGCTCACCTCTCCGGGACAGAAACACCGGGGAGCTGTTTTTT,.,TRBJ2-2,TRBD1,TRBV18
CASSYGQGLTNEKLFF,TGTGCCAGCAGTTACGGACAGGGATTGACTAATGAAAAACTGTTTTTT,few,TRBJ1-4,TRBD1,TRBV6-2/TRBV6-3
CASGPTSGSWYEQYF,TGCGCCAGCGGCCCCACTAGCGGGAGTTGGTACGAGCAGTACTTC,.,TRBJ2-7,TRBD2,TRBV5-1
CASKGHRLNTEAFF,TGTGCCAGCAAGGGGCACAGGTTGAACACTGAAGCTTTCTTT,.,TRBJ1-1,.,TRBV28
CASSRTSGTSSYEQYF,TGTGCCAGCAGCCGGACTAGCGGGACCTCCAGCTACGAGCAGTACTTC,.,TRBJ2-7,TRBD2,TRBV7-2
CASSLSRTGGYGYTF,TGTGCCAGCAGTTTATCACGGACGGGGGGCTATGGCTACACCTTC,.,TRBJ1-2,.,TRBV27
CASSFSGGRNEQFF,TGTGCCAGCAGTTTTAGCGGGGGGCGCAATGAGCAGTTCTTC,.,TRBJ2-1,TRBD2,TRBV6-2/TRBV6-3
CASSYAARDPPGATF,TGTGCCAGCAGTTACGCTGCCCGGGATCCTCCCGGCGCCACCTTC,.,TRBJ1-2,.,TRBV6-5
CASSTSPGGRTEAFF,TGTGCCAGTAGTACCTCCCCGGGAGGGCGGACTGAAGCTTTCTTT,.,TRBJ1-1,.,TRBV19
CASSLIRGRIDGYTF,TGTGCCAGCAGCTTAATCAGGGGGCGCATTGATGGCTACACCTTC,.,TRBJ1-2,TRBD1,TRBV11-2
CASSQDRSLNTEAFF,TGTGCCAGCAGCCAAGACAGGTCCCTGAACACTGAAGCTTTCTTT,once,TRBJ1-1,.,TRBV3-1/TRBV3-2
CASSWTSGGSGNEQFF,TGTGCCAGCAGCTGGACTAGCGGGGGGTCAGGCAATGAGCAGTTCTTC,.,TRBJ2-1,TRBD2,TRBV11-1
CATSRDRGSNSPLHF,TGTGCCACCAGCAGGGACAGGGGGAGTAATTCACCCCTCCACTTT,.,TRBJ1-6,TRBD1,TRBV15
CASSFYGRGYTF,TGTGCCAGCAGTTTTTACGGGAGAGGCTACACCTTC,.,TRBJ1-2,.,TRBV12-3/TRBV12-4
CASSAGTGVPNQPQHF,TGTGCCAGCAGTGCCGGGACAGGGGTTCCTAATCAGCCCCAGCATTTT,few,TRBJ1-5,TRBD1,TRBV6-1
CASSWDRGPYEQYF,TGTGCCAGCAGCTGGGACAGGGGGCCTTACGAGCAGTACTTC,few,TRBJ2-7,TRBD1,TRBV7-2
CASSSRRGTNEKLFF,TGTGCCAGCAGCTCAAGGCGGGGGACTAATGAAAAACTGTTTTTT,.,TRBJ1-4,.,TRBV7-9
CASSHPGGEQYF,TGTGCCAGCAGCCATCCGGGTGGCGAGCAGTACTTC,.,TRBJ2-7,.,TRBV5-4
CASSMAAGQQYGYTF,TGTGCCAGTAGTATGGCCGCGGGACAGCAATATGGCTACACCTTC,.,TRBJ1-2,TRBD1,TRBV19
CASSHRGYEQYF,TGTGCCAGCAGCCACAGGGGATACGAGCAGTACTTC,.,TRBJ2-7,TRBD1,TRBV5-6
CSELAGDSYNEQFF,TGCAGCGAACTAGCGGGAGACTCTTACAATGAGCAGTTCTTC,.,TRBJ2-1,TRBD2,TRBV29-1
CASSPSGQPLDTQYF,TGTGCCAGCAGCCCCTCGGGACAGCCCCTGGATACGCAGTATTTT,few,TRBJ2-3,TRBD1,TRBV7-3
CASSFSSSYNSPLHF,TGTGCCAGCAGCTTTTCGAGCTCCTATAATTCACCCCTCCACTTT,.,TRBJ1-6,.,TRBV7-9
CASSRDINYGYTF,TGTGCCAGCAGCCGGGACATTAACTATGGCTACACCTTC,.,TRBJ1-2,.,TRBV9
CASSLRGLNTEAFF,TGTGCCAGCAGTCTAAGGGGTTTGAACACTGAAGCTTTCTTT,.,TRBJ1-1,.,TRBV3-1/TRBV3-2
CASSRDRTSGGKNEQFF,TGTGCCAGCAGCCGAGACCGAACTAGCGGGGGGAAGAATGAGCAGTTCTTC,.,TRBJ2-1,TRBD2,TRBV7-8
CASSPIGGDGKLFF,TGTGCCAGCTCACCAATTGGAGGGGATGGAAAACTGTTTTTT,.,TRBJ1-4,.,TRBV18
CASSLGDREMGYTF,TGCGCCAGCAGCTTGGGTGACAGAGAAATGGGCTACACCTTC,.,TRBJ1-2,.,TRBV5-1
CASSVGAPQVTGNTIYF,TGTGCCAGCAGCGTAGGGGCACCCCAAGTGACTGGAAACACCATATATTTT,.,TRBJ1-3,.,TRBV9
CASSYSKGPSPLHF,TGTGCCAGCAGTTACTCAAAGGGGCCTTCACCCCTCCACTTT,.,TRBJ1-6,.,TRBV6-6
CASSLEGGGPTSVPEAFF,TGCGCCAGCAGCTTGGAGGGCGGGGGCCCTACTTCCGTACCTGAAGCTTTCTTT,.,TRBJ1-1,.,TRBV5-1